The entry that follows covers one T cell receptor beta chain sequence. V was pared by 2 bases and J by 5 bases, with 14 bases of the junction left unmatched. This CDR3 contains 17 residues. The V gene's germline CDR1 is DFQATT and CDR2 SNEGSKA (reference sequence). The record originates from a study of T-cell memory formation after mild COVID-19. Study information: There were largely donor-specific TCR clusters.

MiXCR, run by TCRdb on the 5' RACE reads, gives a single entry per CDR3 protein. The sample lists 550,000 to 600,000 distinct CDR3 sequences; about a fifth were seen once. This TCR was sampled from an adult woman who had mild COVID-19 (a few samples of this study predate the infection). Cell type and time point are not known. Sequencing used PBMCs or a T cell subset sorted from them (not recorded which). The V and J genes are TRBV20-1 and TRBJ2-3, with 9 bases fitting TRBD1. The CDR3 nucleotides are TGCAGTGCTAGAATCCATAACCTGGACAGGGGAGGAGATACGCAGTATTTT. The encoded protein is CSARIHNLDRGGDTQYF.